Listed below are T cell receptor beta chains from one sample, sequenced in a study of blood T cells in healthy people across ages. TCRdb analysed the 5' RACE reads with MiXCR anew, one entry per CDR3 protein. The data contain about a million distinct CDR3 sequences, more than 30% of them seen just once; the ten biggest clones take up around 14%. The specimen sequenced was blood. The receptor set was obtained from a man in his late teens or twenties in good health. The CDR3 runs from the conserved cysteine through the conserved F or W. Each record gives: clone size, V gene, J gene, D gene, CDR3 DNA, CDR3 protein. D genes are given only for firm matches. The size of a clone is reported for some rows only, either as once, few or many, or as a class for expanded clones.

>.|TRBV15|TRBJ1-3|TRBD1
TGTGTCACCAGCAGGGACAGGGTTCCTGGAAACACCATATATTTT
CVTSRDRVPGNTIYF
>.|TRBV20-1|TRBJ2-2|TRBD2
TGCAGTGCTAGAGGTCTAGCGGGGGCCGCGAACACCGGGGAGCTGTTTTTT
CSARGLAGAANTGELFF
>.|TRBV6-2/TRBV6-3|TRBJ1-2|.
TGTGCCAGCAGTTTACTTCGCATGAGTGGTTATGGCTACACCTTC
CASSLLRMSGYGYTF
>.|TRBV30|TRBJ2-1|.
TGTGCCTGGAGTGGAAGCTACAATGAGCAGTTCTTC
CAWSGSYNEQFF
>.|TRBV4-3|TRBJ2-1|.
TGCGCCAGCAGCCAAGTGGGAAGAGACAATGAGCAGTTCTTC
CASSQVGRDNEQFF
>once|TRBV5-6|TRBJ2-7|.
TGTGCCAGCAGCTTTCCCACCCATGGAGGAGAGACCCTGTACTTC
CASSFPTHGGETLYF
>.|TRBV20-1|TRBJ2-7|.
TGCAGTGCTAGGGACCTAAGCTCCTACAACGAGCAGTACTTC
CSARDLSSYNEQYF
>.|TRBV10-3|TRBJ2-7|.
TGTGCCATCAGTGAGTCGACCGGACATGGCTACGAGCAGTACTTC
CAISESTGHGYEQYF
>.|TRBV14|TRBJ1-2|.
TGCGCCAGCAGCGAACCTAATGGCTACACCTTC
CASSEPNGYTF
>.|TRBV5-5|TRBJ2-1|.
TGTGCCAGCAGCTTGGAGGAGGGGGACTACAAGGAGCAGTTCTTC
CASSLEEGDYKEQFF
>few|TRBV7-8|TRBJ1-5|.
TGTGCCAGCAGCTTAGTGAAGAGTAGCAATCAGCCCCAGCATTTT
CASSLVKSSNQPQHF
>.|TRBV24-1|TRBJ2-1|.
TGTGCCACCAGTGACCGTCAAAGGGGAAAATCCTTAAATGAGCAGTTCTTC
CATSDRQRGKSLNEQFF
>many|TRBV9|TRBJ2-1|.
TGTGCCAGCAGTGGCAGCAATGAGCAGTTCTTC
CASSGSNEQFF
>.|TRBV3-1|TRBJ1-4|.
TGTGCCAGCAGCTTTCGGACACTCCACGCTTCAACTAATGAAAAACTGTTTTTT
CASSFRTLHASTNEKLFF
>once|TRBV4-1|TRBJ1-4|.
TGCGCCAGCAGCCAAGATCGGGGACGGCCCAATGAAAAACTGTTTTTT
CASSQDRGRPNEKLFF
>.|TRBV27|TRBJ2-5|.
TGTGCCAGCACCACAAAATCAGGGAATGAGCAGTACTTC
CASTTKSGNEQYF
>.|TRBV9|TRBJ2-3|.
TGTGTCAGCAGCGTAGGAGGGGGAGTAACAGATACGCAGTATTTT
CVSSVGGGVTDTQYF
>few|TRBV6-2/TRBV6-3|TRBJ1-1|.
TGTGCCAGCAGTTACGGGGGCTATACTGAAGCTTTCTTT
CASSYGGYTEAFF
>once|TRBV27|TRBJ1-5|.
TGTGCCAGCAGTCCGCTATCATCGGGACGGGGGCCTAATCAGCCCCAGCATTTT
CASSPLSSGRGPNQPQHF
>.|TRBV4-1|TRBJ2-1|TRBD1
TGCGCCAGCAGCGGCGGACAGGGCGCGACCTACAATGAGCAGTTCTTC
CASSGGQGATYNEQFF
>few|TRBV10-3|TRBJ2-1|TRBD2
TGTGCCATCAGTGAGGACGCTAGCGGGAGTTACAATGAGCAGTTCTTC
CAISEDASGSYNEQFF
>few|TRBV6-6|TRBJ2-3|.
TGTGCCAGCACCCCGGGCACAGATACGCAGTATTTT
CASTPGTDTQYF
>few|TRBV29-1|TRBJ2-1|TRBD1
TGCAGGGGGACAGGGGCCTACAATGAGCAGTTCTTC
CRGTGAYNEQFF
>few|TRBV5-1|TRBJ1-5|.
TGCGCCAGCAGCCCGGGGTTTGAGAATCAGCCCCAGCATTTT
CASSPGFENQPQHF
>.|TRBV12-3/TRBV12-4|TRBJ1-5|.
TGTGCCAGCAGTTCCAGGAGGTTGGGTCAGCCCCAGCATTTT
CASSSRRLGQPQHF
>.|TRBV18|TRBJ1-1|.
TGTGCCAGCTCACCTCGGGACGGAGTAAACACTGAAGCTTTCTTT
CASSPRDGVNTEAFF
>.|TRBV6-6|TRBJ1-1|.
TGTGCCAGCAGTTTATTTGGGGAGGAGATCACTGAAGCTTTCTTT
CASSLFGEEITEAFF
>.|TRBV11-2|TRBJ1-1|.
TGTGCCAGCAGCCTGGCGAGGACCGACCTGAACACTGAAGCTTTCTTT
CASSLARTDLNTEAFF
>.|TRBV3-1|TRBJ2-1|TRBD2
TGTGCCAGCAGCCAACTTGGACTAGCGGGAGACCACAATGAGCAGTTCTTC
CASSQLGLAGDHNEQFF
>few|TRBV5-1|TRBJ2-7|TRBD1
TGCGCCAGCAGCCCAGGACAGGATCGTGGAGAGCAGTACTTC
CASSPGQDRGEQYF
>many|TRBV20-1|TRBJ2-3|.
TGCAGTGCTAGACCCCTTAGCGAGACGCAGTATTTT
CSARPLSETQYF
>few|TRBV9|TRBJ1-1|.
TGTGCCAGCAGCCCCGAACGGATGAACACTGAAGCTTTCTTT
CASSPERMNTEAFF
>.|TRBV5-1|TRBJ1-1|.
TGCGCCAGCAGCCCCGGGACTCCGTCCACTGAAGCTTTCTTT
CASSPGTPSTEAFF
>.|TRBV19|TRBJ2-2|.
TGTGCCAGCACAGAGACGGGGACTTTGGGCACCGGGGAGCTGTTTTTT
CASTETGTLGTGELFF
>few|TRBV7-8|TRBJ1-1|.
TGTGCCAGCAGCGCCATTTCAGGAACCAACACTGAAGCTTTCTTT
CASSAISGTNTEAFF
>.|TRBV20-1|TRBJ1-1|.
TGCAGTGGGGCTATGGGGAACACTGAAGCTTTCTTT
CSGAMGNTEAFF
>.|TRBV7-2|TRBJ2-6|.
TGTGCCAGCAGCAAAACTGGGGCCAACGTCCTGACTTTC
CASSKTGANVLTF
>few|TRBV6-6|TRBJ1-5|TRBD1
TGTGCCAGCAGGACGGGACAGGAGAATCAGCCCCAGCATTTT
CASRTGQENQPQHF
>.|TRBV4-3|TRBJ1-6|.
TGCGCCAGCAGCCAAGAAGCGATGGAAGCCCCACGCCTCCACTTT
CASSQEAMEAPRLHF
>.|TRBV11-1|TRBJ2-5|TRBD2
TGTGTCAGCAGCTTACCCCCGGGGGGTGAGCAGTACTTC
CVSSLPPGGEQYF
>.|TRBV14|TRBJ2-4|.
TGTGCCAGCAGCCTGAGGCAGGGCCCGGCCAAAAACATTCAGTACTTC
CASSLRQGPAKNIQYF
>few|TRBV15|TRBJ2-1|.
TGTGCCACCACCGCAGTCAGCCTCTACAATGAGCAGTTCTTC
CATTAVSLYNEQFF
>.|TRBV28|TRBJ2-1|.
TGCGTCAGCCGGAGTAACAATGAGCAGTTCTTC
CVSRSNNEQFF
>.|TRBV20-1|TRBJ1-1|.
TGCAGTGCTAGAGATACGGCCGGTTCGTACCGGAACACTGAAGCTTTCTTT
CSARDTAGSYRNTEAFF
>.|TRBV28|TRBJ2-1|TRBD1
TGTGCCAGCAGTATCTTCGGCACAGGGGCCTACAATGAGCAGTTCTTC
CASSIFGTGAYNEQFF
>.|TRBV12-3/TRBV12-4|TRBJ2-6|.
TGTGCCAGCAGTTGGGACACTTCTGGGGCCAACGTCCTGACTTTC
CASSWDTSGANVLTF
>.|TRBV27|TRBJ2-5|TRBD1
TGTGCCAGCAGTTGGGAACAGGGGACCTTATACCGAGAGACCCAGTACTTC
CASSWEQGTLYRETQYF
>.|TRBV6-5|TRBJ2-1|TRBD2
TGTGCCAGCAGTTCTGGGGGGGGTAGATACAATGAGCAGTTCTTC
CASSSGGGRYNEQFF
>many|TRBV29-1|TRBJ2-7|.
TGCAGCGTTGAAGAGTACGGCAGCCGGAAGTACTTC
CSVEEYGSRKYF